This is a list of T cell receptor beta chains from one sample in a study of radiation and T cells in renal cell carcinoma. The assay was immunoSEQ multiplex PCR, and TCRdb's table has in-frame clones only and misses some. The sample has 150,000 or so clones, 88% seen once; the top ten hold roughly 4%. The sample here was blood, taken from a patient whose treatment included radiotherapy and nephrectomy. The receptors derive from a woman in her seventies with renal cell carcinoma. Both conserved end residues are part of each CDR3. D genes are given only for firm matches. The listing skips clone size in some rows; elsewhere it reads once, few, many or a size class.

>TRBJ1-2|TRBD1|TRBV11-2|NA
TGTGCCAGCAGCTTCTCAGGACAGGCCTATGGCTACACCTTC
CASSFSGQAYGYTF
>TRBJ1-1|NA|TRBV15|NA
TGTGCCACCAGCGTAAAACGTGGGGGGACTGAAGCTTTCTTT
CATSVKRGGTEAFF
>TRBJ2-1|TRBD1|TRBV6-6|NA
TGTGCCAGCAGTCCGGGACAGGGTAGCAATGAGCAGTTCTTC
CASSPGQGSNEQFF
>TRBJ2-2|NA|TRBV18|NA
TGTGCCAGCTCACCCATTTTGCCGGCGAACACCGGGGAGCTGTTTTTT
CASSPILPANTGELFF
>TRBJ1-4|NA|TRBV28|NA
TGTGCCAGCAGTTTAACAGACAGAAGCGCTAATGAAAAACTGTTTTTT
CASSLTDRSANEKLFF
>TRBJ1-2|NA|TRBV10-3|NA
TGTGCCATCAGTGAGTCGGTGCGGCCAGGACCTAACTATGGCTACACCTTC
CAISESVRPGPNYGYTF
>TRBJ2-7|NA|TRBV6-6|NA
TGTGCCAGCATGGGTCCAGACTTAACCTACGAGCAGTACTTC
CASMGPDLTYEQYF
>TRBJ1-1|TRBD1|TRBV28|NA
TGTGCCAGCAGTTTAGGGATCGACAGGGTAACTGAAGCTTTCTTT
CASSLGIDRVTEAFF
>TRBJ2-3|NA|TRBV5-1|NA
TGCGCCAGCAGCTTGGGGCAGGTTGAAGATACGCAGTATTTT
CASSLGQVEDTQYF
>TRBJ2-1|NA|TRBV27|NA
TGTGCCAGCAGTTTTGTGGTAGGGGCTTGGCAGTTCTTC
CASSFVVGAWQFF
>TRBJ2-1|TRBD2|TRBV9|NA
TGTGCCAGCAGCGTAGGTAATAGCGGGGCCAGCTCCTACAATGAGCAGTTCTTC
CASSVGNSGASSYNEQFF
>TRBJ1-1|NA|TRBV5-1|few
TGCGCCAGCAGCTCGTCTGGGGCAGCTATCACTGAAGCTTTCTTT
CASSSSGAAITEAFF
>TRBJ2-7|NA|TRBV4-2|NA
TGTGCCAGCAGCCAAGAGGGTGGATACGAGCAGTACTTC
CASSQEGGYEQYF
>TRBJ2-2|NA|TRBV7-6|NA
TGTGCCAGCAGCTTAGCGGAAGGGACCGGGGAGCTGTTTTTT
CASSLAEGTGELFF
>TRBJ1-5|NA|TRBV4-2|NA
TGTGCCAGCAGCCAAATGTGGGACAGCAATCAGCCCCAGCATTTT
CASSQMWDSNQPQHF
>TRBJ1-6|TRBD1|TRBV7-2|few
TGTGCCAGCAGCTCCGGACAGGGACATAATTCACCCCTCCACTTT
CASSSGQGHNSPLHF